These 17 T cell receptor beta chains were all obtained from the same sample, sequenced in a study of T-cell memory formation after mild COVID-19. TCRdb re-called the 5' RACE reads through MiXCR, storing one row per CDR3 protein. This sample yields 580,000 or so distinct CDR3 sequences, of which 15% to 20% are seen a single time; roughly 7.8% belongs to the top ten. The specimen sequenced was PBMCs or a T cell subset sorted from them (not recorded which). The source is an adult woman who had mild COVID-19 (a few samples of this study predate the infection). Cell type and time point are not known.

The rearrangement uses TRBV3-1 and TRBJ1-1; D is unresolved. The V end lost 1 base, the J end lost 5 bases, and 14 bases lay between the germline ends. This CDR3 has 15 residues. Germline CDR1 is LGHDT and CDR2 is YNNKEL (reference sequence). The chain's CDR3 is CASSQAVVGWTEAFF. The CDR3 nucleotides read TGTGCCAGCAGCCAAGCGGTAGTCGGTTGGACTGAAGCTTTCTTT.

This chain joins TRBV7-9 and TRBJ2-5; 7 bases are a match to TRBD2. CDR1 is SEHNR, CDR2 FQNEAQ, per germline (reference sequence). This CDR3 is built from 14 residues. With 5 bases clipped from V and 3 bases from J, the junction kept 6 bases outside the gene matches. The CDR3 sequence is CASSPLLAEETQYF. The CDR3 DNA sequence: TGTGCCAGCAGCCCTCTCCTAGCGGAAGAGACCCAGTACTTC.

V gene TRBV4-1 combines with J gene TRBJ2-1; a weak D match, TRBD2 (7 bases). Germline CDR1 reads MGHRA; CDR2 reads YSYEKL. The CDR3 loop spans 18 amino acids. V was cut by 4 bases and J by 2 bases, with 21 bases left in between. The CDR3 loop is CASSPGLKGGRTYNEQFF. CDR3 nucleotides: TGCGCCAGCAGCCCTGGCTTGAAGGGGGGGCGCACCTACAATGAGCAGTTCTTC.

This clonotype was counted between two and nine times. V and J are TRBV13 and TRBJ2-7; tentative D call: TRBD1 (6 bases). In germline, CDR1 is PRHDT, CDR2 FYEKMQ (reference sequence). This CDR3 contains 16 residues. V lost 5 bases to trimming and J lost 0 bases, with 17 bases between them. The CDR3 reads CASSASGTKSSYEQYF. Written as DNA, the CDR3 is TGTGCCAGCAGCGCCTCCGGGACAAAAAGCTCCTACGAGCAGTACTTC. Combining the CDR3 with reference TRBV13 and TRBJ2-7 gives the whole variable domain AAGVIQSPRHLIKEKRETATLKCYPIPRHDTVYWYQQGPGQDPQFLISFYEKMQSDKGSIPDRFSAQQFSDYHSELNMSSLELGDSALYFCASSASGTKSSYEQYFGPGTRLTVT.

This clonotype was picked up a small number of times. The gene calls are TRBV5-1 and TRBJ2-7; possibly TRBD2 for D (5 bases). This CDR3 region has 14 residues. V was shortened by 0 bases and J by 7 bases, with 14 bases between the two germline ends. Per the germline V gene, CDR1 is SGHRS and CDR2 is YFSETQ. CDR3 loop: CASSLGAQGGEQYF. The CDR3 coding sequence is TGCGCCAGCAGCTTGGGGGCCCAAGGAGGAGAGCAGTACTTC. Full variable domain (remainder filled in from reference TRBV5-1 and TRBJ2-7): KAGVTQTPRYLIKTRGQQVTLSCSPISGHRSVSWYQQTPGQGLQFLFEYFSETQRNKGNFPGRFSGRQFSNSRSEMNVSTLELGDSALYLCASSLGAQGGEQYFGPGTRLTVT.

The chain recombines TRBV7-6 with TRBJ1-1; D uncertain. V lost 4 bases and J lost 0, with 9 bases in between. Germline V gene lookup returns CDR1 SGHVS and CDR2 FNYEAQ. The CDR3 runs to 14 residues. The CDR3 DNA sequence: TGTGCCAGCAGCTCCGAGAGCTTGAACACTGAAGCTTTCTTT. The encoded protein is CASSSESLNTEAFF. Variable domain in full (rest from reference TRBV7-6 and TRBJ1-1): GAGVSQSPRYKVTKRGQDVALRCDPISGHVSLYWYRQALGQGPEFLTYFNYEAQQDKSGLPNDRFSAERPEGSISTLTIQRTEQRDSAMYRCASSSESLNTEAFFGQGTRLTVV.

In DNA form, the CDR3 reads TGTGCCAGCAGCTTAGCCCGGACTATTTGGATGGCAGATACGCAGTATTTT. It is translated as CASSLARTIWMADTQYF. This rearrangement joins TRBV11-1 to TRBJ2-3; a possible D gene is TRBD2 (6 bases). Trimming took off 0 bases at V and 4 bases at J, with 17 bases between the two ends. Germline CDR1 reads SGHAT; CDR2 reads FQDESV (reference sequence). The CDR3 is 17 residues long.

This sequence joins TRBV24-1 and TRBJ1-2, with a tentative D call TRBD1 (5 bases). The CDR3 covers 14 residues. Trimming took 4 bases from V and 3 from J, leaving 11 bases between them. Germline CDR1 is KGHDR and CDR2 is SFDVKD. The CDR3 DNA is TGTGCCACCAGTGACCGGAAGGGACACTATGGCTACACCTTC. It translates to CATSDRKGHYGYTF.

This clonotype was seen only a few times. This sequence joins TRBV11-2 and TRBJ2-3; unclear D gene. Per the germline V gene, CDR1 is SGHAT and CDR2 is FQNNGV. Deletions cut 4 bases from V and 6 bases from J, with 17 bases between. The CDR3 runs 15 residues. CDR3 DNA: TGTGCCAGCAGCTCATCGACTTGGCGTCATGATACGCAGTATTTT. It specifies CASSSSTWRHDTQYF.

The CDR3: CASSLVAGVGTEAFF. CDR3 nucleotide sequence: TGTGCCAGCAGCTTAGTGGCAGGGGTGGGCACTGAAGCTTTCTTT. This rearrangement joins TRBV7-2 to TRBJ1-1; perhaps TRBD1 as D (6 bases). This CDR3 spans 15 amino acids. The V end was cut by 1 base, the J end by 4 bases, with 13 bases between. Germline V gene lookup returns CDR1 SGHTA and CDR2 FQGNSA.

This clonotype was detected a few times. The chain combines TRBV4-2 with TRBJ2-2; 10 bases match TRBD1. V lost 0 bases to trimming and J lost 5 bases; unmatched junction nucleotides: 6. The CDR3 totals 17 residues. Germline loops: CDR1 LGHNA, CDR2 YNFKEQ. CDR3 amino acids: CASSQDPPGQGTGELFF. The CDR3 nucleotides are TGTGCCAGCAGCCAAGACCCGCCGGGACAGGGGACCGGGGAGCTGTTTTTT.

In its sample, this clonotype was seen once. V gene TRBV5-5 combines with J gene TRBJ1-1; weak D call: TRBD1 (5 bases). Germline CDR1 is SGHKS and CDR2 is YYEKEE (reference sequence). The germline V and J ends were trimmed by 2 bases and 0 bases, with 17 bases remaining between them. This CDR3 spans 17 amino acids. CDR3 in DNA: TGTGCCAGCAGCTTTGAAGTCGACGGACATATGAACACTGAAGCTTTCTTT. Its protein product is CASSFEVDGHMNTEAFF.

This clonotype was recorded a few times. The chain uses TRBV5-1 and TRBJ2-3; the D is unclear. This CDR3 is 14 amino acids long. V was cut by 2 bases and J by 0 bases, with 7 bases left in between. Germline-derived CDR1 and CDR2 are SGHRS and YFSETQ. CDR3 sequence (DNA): TGCGCCAGCAGCTTCTCGGACAGCACAGATACGCAGTATTTT. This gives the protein CASSFSDSTDTQYF.

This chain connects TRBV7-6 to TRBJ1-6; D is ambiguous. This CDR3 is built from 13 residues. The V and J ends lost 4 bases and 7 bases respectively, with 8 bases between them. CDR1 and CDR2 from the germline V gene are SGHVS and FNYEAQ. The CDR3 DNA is TGTGCCAGCAGCTCAGACGGGAATTCACCCCTCCACTTT. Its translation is CASSSDGNSPLHF.

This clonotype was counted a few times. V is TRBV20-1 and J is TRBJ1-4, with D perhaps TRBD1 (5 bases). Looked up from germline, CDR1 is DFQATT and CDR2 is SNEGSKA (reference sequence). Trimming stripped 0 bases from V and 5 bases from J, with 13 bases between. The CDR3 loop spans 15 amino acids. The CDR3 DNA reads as TGCAGTGCTAGAGAGGGGTACAGGCAAAATGAAAAACTGTTTTTT. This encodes CSAREGYRQNEKLFF.

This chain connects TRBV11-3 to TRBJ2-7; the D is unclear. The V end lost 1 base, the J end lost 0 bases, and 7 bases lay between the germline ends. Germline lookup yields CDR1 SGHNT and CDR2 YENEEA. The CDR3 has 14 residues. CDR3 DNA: TGTGCCAGCAGCTTAGGGGAACCCTCCTACGAGCAGTACTTC. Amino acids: CASSLGEPSYEQYF.

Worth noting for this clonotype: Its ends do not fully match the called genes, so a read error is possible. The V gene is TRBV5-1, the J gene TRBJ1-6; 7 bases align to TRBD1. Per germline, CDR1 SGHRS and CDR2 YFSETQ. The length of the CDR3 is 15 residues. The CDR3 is CTSSSRTGGPSPLHF. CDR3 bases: TGCACCAGCAGCTCGCGGACAGGAGGACCTTCGCCCCTCCACTTT.